One and the same sample provided the 26 T cell receptor beta chains below, sequenced in a study of T-cell memory formation after mild COVID-19. One entry per CDR3 protein results from TCRdb running MiXCR on the 5' RACE reads. Among fewer than 400,000 distinct CDR3 sequences listed, approximately 15% were seen once. Sequenced: PBMCs or a T cell subset sorted from them (not recorded which). The receptors come from a man in his late teens or twenties who had mild COVID-19 (a few samples of this study predate the infection). Cell type and time point are not known.

This clonotype was detected many times. This chain links TRBV7-8 with TRBJ2-7; TRBD1 matches at 7 bases. V lost 5 bases, J lost 2 bases, and 3 bases stayed unmatched. The CDR3 is 13 residues long. CDR1 and CDR2 from the germline V gene are SGHVS and FQNEAQ. This chain's CDR3 is CASSQGTAYEQYF. In DNA form, the CDR3 reads TGTGCCAGCAGCCAAGGGACAGCCTACGAGCAGTACTTC.

The chain links TRBV5-3 to TRBJ1-5; tentatively, D is TRBD1 (5 bases). TRBV5-3 is filed as an ORF, its function uncertain. The V end lost 2 bases, the J end lost 3 bases, and 9 bases lay between the germline ends. The CDR3 consists of 14 residues. DNA for the CDR3: TGTGCCAGAAGCTTACAGGTGGACAATCAGCCCCAGCATTTT. The encoded protein is CARSLQVDNQPQHF.

The sample holds a few counts of this clonotype. The gene calls are TRBV7-9 and TRBJ2-1; possibly TRBD1 for D (5 bases). V dropped 5 bases and J dropped 0 bases, with 20 bases sitting between them. Germline lookup yields CDR1 SEHNR and CDR2 FQNEAQ (reference sequence). This CDR3 contains 18 residues. DNA of the CDR3: TGTGCCAGCAGCCAGCGACCAACAGGCTTAAGCTCCTACAATGAGCAGTTCTTC. Translating it yields CASSQRPTGLSSYNEQFF.

The table lists this clonotype with many counts. This chain links TRBV20-1 with TRBJ2-3, with 7 bases identical to TRBD1. The CDR3 has 14 amino acids. Trimming at V came to 7 bases and at J to 1 base, leaving 8 bases not matched to a gene. CDR1 and CDR2 from the germline V gene are DFQATT and SNEGSKA (reference sequence). The CDR3 nucleotides are TGCAGTGGGGCCAAGGGGGCGCGCACAGATACGCAGTATTTT. Translated: CSGAKGARTDTQYF.

The chain carries TRBV21-1 and TRBJ1-6. TRBV21-1 is labeled a pseudogene. The CDR3 has 17 residues. The CDR3 bases are TGTGCCAGCAGCAAAGTGGGAGGCGGGGACGGTCTCTCACCCCTCCACTTT. As protein: CASSKVGGGDGLSPLHF.

The sample holds one count of this clonotype. The chain joins TRBV30 to TRBJ2-5; D is perhaps TRBD2 (6 bases). The CDR3 contains 11 residues. Germline V gives CDR1 GTSNPN, CDR2 SVGIG (reference sequence). V was pared by 1 base and J by 7 bases, with 7 bases between. CDR3 sequence (DNA): TGTGCCTGGAGTGACGGGGGGACCCAGTACTTC. Its translation: CAWSDGGTQYF.

The chain carries TRBV20-1 and TRBJ1-2, with 8 positions matching TRBD1. The CDR3 contains 15 residues. Germline V gene data show CDR1 as DFQATT and CDR2 as SNEGSKA (reference sequence). The J segment lost 6 bases and the V segment lost 1 base, leaving 10 bases of the junction unmatched. CDR3 loop: CSARVTGGIKDGYTF. The DNA of the CDR3 is TGCAGTGCTAGAGTAACAGGGGGTATTAAGGATGGCTACACCTTC.

The table lists this clonotype with a few counts. The chain couples TRBV19 to TRBJ2-1; D gene unclear. The CDR3 runs to 16 residues. With 9 bases removed from V and 0 bases from J, the gap between germline ends came to 18 bases. Germline lookup yields CDR1 LNHDA and CDR2 SQIVND (reference sequence). The CDR3 nucleotides read TGTGCCAGCCAAACCTCTCGAGGCACCTCCTACAATGAGCAGTTCTTC. It yields the protein CASQTSRGTSYNEQFF.

This clonotype was seen a handful of times. The V gene is TRBV11-3, the J gene TRBJ2-1; TRBD1 aligns across 8 bases. The V segment lost 5 bases and the J segment 15 bases; nucleotides outside the gene matches: 9. CDR1 is SGHNT and CDR2 is YENEEA in the germline V gene. The CDR3 contains 12 residues. CDR3 sequence (DNA): TGTGCCAGCAGCCCCGGACAGGGAAGGTTGTTCTTC. This codes for CASSPGQGRLFF.

This clonotype was observed a handful of times. V and J are TRBV4-2 and TRBJ1-5; D ambiguous. The length of the CDR3 is 13 residues. Germline CDR1 and CDR2: LGHNA and YNFKEQ. The V end lost 0 bases, the J end lost 6 bases, and 6 bases lay between the germline ends. The DNA of the CDR3 is TGTGCCAGCAGCCAAGAAAAGGGTCAGCCCCAGCATTTT. It is translated as CASSQEKGQPQHF.

There are a few counts of this clonotype. CDR3 nucleotide sequence: TGTGCCAGCAGGGCGACAGGCCCCAACACCGGGGAGCTGTTTTTT. Its translation is CASRATGPNTGELFF. This chain links TRBV2 with TRBJ2-2; a possible D gene is TRBD1 (6 bases). Trimming pared 6 bases from V and 2 bases from J, leaving 13 bases between. In germline, CDR1 is SNHLY, CDR2 FYNNEI. This CDR3 has 15 amino acids.

Ten or more counts support this clonotype. This sequence joins TRBV7-9 and TRBJ1-4, with 7 bases aligning to TRBD1. The length of the CDR3 is 14 residues. Losses at the gene ends were 5 bases for V and 8 bases for J; bases not matched to a gene: 8. Germline CDR1 reads SEHNR; CDR2 reads FQNEAQ (reference sequence). CDR3 residues: CASSPNTGAEKLFF. The CDR3 nucleotides are TGTGCCAGCAGCCCAAATACAGGGGCGGAAAAACTGTTTTTT.

This clonotype was counted a few times. This rearrangement joins TRBV4-3 to TRBJ2-5; TRBD1 or TRBD2 may be the D gene (7 bases each). The CDR3 contains 15 residues. V was clipped by 0 bases and J by 4 bases, with 12 bases between them. CDR1 LGHNA and CDR2 YSLEER come from the germline V gene. The CDR3 region is CASSQDAGGVETQYF. The CDR3 bases are TGCGCCAGCAGCCAAGATGCAGGGGGGGTAGAGACCCAGTACTTC.

The genes are TRBV5-1 and TRBJ1-6, with D possibly matching TRBD1 (5 bases). Germline V gene lookup returns CDR1 SGHRS and CDR2 YFSETQ. Trimming shortened V by 4 bases and J by 6 bases, and 5 bases separated the two germline ends. CDR3 length equals 12 residues. CDR3 in DNA: TGCGCCAGCAGCGGGGCTAATTCACCCCTCCACTTT. Its protein is CASSGANSPLHF.

This clonotype was seen just once. This chain connects TRBV29-1 to TRBJ2-7; 9 bases are shared with TRBD2. Germline loops: CDR1 SQVTM, CDR2 ANQGSEA. Trimming removed 1 base from V and 3 bases from J; junction bases left unmatched: 7. This CDR3 contains 15 residues. CDR3: CSVEAASGNLYEQYF. For the CDR3, the DNA is TGCAGCGTTGAAGCGGCTAGCGGGAACCTCTACGAGCAGTACTTC.

This clonotype was seen at least ten times. The rearrangement links TRBV15 to TRBJ1-3; D call uncertain. The CDR3 has 15 amino acids. Germline V gene data show CDR1 as LNHNV and CDR2 as YYDKDF (reference sequence). Trimming took off 5 bases at V and 1 base at J, with 12 bases between the two ends. The CDR3 DNA reads TGTGCCACCAGCCCTAGGTGGGGATCTGGAAACACCATATATTTT. Translated, it gives CATSPRWGSGNTIYF.

In its sample, this clonotype was seen many times. The chain combines TRBV7-9 with TRBJ1-6; D gene uncertain. This CDR3 is built from 14 residues. Trimming pared 0 bases from V and 6 bases from J, leaving 6 bases between. Per germline, CDR1 SEHNR and CDR2 FQNEAQ (reference sequence). The CDR3 region is CASSLAQINSPLHF. The CDR3 DNA sequence: TGTGCCAGCAGCTTAGCGCAGATTAATTCACCCCTCCACTTT. Looking up the rest from reference TRBV7-9 and TRBJ1-6 gives the full variable domain: DTGVSQNPRHKITKRGQNVTFRCDPISEHNRLYWYRQTLGQGPEFLTYFQNEAQLEKSRLLSDRFSAERPKGSFSTLEIQRTEQGDSAMYLCASSLAQINSPLHFGNGTRLTVT.

This clonotype was seen a handful of times. The chain has TRBV27 and TRBJ1-6, with TRBD1 matching over 8 bases. V shed 6 bases, J shed 0 bases, and the junction held 19 bases outside the gene matches. Germline CDR1 and CDR2: MNHEY and SMNVEV (reference sequence). The CDR3 has 21 residues. CDR3 coding DNA: TGTGCCAGCAGATCCTCACGGTGGGGCAGGGGGCGCGACTCCTATAATTCACCCCTCCACTTT. Encoded protein: CASRSSRWGRGRDSYNSPLHF.

The chain joins TRBV7-2 to TRBJ2-5, with unresolved D. Trimming pared 5 bases from V and 5 bases from J, leaving 12 bases between. CDR1 is SGHTA, CDR2 FQGNSA, per germline. The CDR3 totals 13 residues. The CDR3 nucleotides are TGTGCCAGCAGCAAGAACTCGGACGAGACCCAGTACTTC. Protein: CASSKNSDETQYF.

This clonotype was seen a handful of times. This chain connects TRBV5-5 to TRBJ2-5; no firm D call. This CDR3 has 15 amino acids. V was trimmed by 0 bases and J by 3 bases, leaving 12 bases between them. Germline V CDR1 and CDR2: SGHKS, YYEKEE (reference sequence). This CDR3 reads CASSLGNPSKETQYF. The CDR3 nucleotides read TGTGCCAGCAGCTTGGGTAACCCTTCGAAAGAGACCCAGTACTTC.

In this sample, this clonotype turned up a few times. The chain recombines TRBV20-1 with TRBJ1-1; TRBD1 matches 7 bases. The CDR3 has 13 residues. J gave up 2 bases and V 7 bases, and 7 bases lay outside the gene matches. Germline V lookup: CDR1 DFQATT, CDR2 SNEGSKA (reference sequence). CDR3 bases: TGCAGTGGGGTGAGGGACAGCAACACTGAAGCTTTCTTT. This translates into CSGVRDSNTEAFF.

The J gene is TRBJ2-2, the V gene TRBV12-3 or TRBV12-4, with TRBD1 identical over 10 bases. The CDR3 runs 14 residues. The J segment lost 8 bases and the V segment lost 4 bases, leaving 4 bases of the junction unmatched. CDR3 DNA sequence: TGTGCCAGCAGTTCCCGGACAGGGGGTGGGGAGCTGTTTTTT. It is translated as CASSSRTGGGELFF.

This clonotype was seen repeatedly, ten times or more. The chain has TRBV29-1 and TRBJ2-3; D unresolved. Trimming took off 4 bases at V and 2 bases at J, with 7 bases between the two ends. This CDR3 is 12 amino acids long. Germline V gives CDR1 SQVTM, CDR2 ANQGSEA. The CDR3 spells CSVGLHTDTQYF. The CDR3 DNA is TGCAGCGTTGGTCTCCACACAGATACGCAGTATTTT.

This clonotype was detected many times. V usage is TRBV3-1 and J usage is TRBJ2-1; D unclear. Germline CDR1 and CDR2: LGHDT and YNNKEL (reference sequence). V dropped 1 base and J dropped 10 bases, with 5 bases sitting between them. The CDR3 consists of 11 residues. The CDR3 region is CASSQGSEQFF. Written as DNA, the CDR3 is TGTGCCAGCAGCCAAGGGAGCGAGCAGTTCTTC.

The DNA of the CDR3 is TGTGCCAGCAGACGAACTAGCGACGGAGAGACCCAGTACTTC. Protein product: CASRRTSDGETQYF. The chain carries TRBV3-1 and TRBJ2-5; TRBD2 agrees at 7 bases. Germline CDR1 LGHDT, CDR2 YNNKEL (reference sequence). The CDR3 runs to 14 residues. Trimming at V came to 6 bases and at J to 4 bases, leaving 8 bases not matched to a gene.

V usage is TRBV20-1 and J usage is TRBJ2-2, with 10 positions matching TRBD1. CDR1 and CDR2 from the germline V gene are DFQATT and SNEGSKA (reference sequence). The CDR3 is 16 residues long. The trim removed 7 bases at V and 1 base at J, leaving 9 bases unmatched. In nucleotides, the CDR3 is TGCAGTGTTTACGCTGGGACAGGGGAGAACACCGGGGAGCTGTTTTTT. The encoded protein is CSVYAGTGENTGELFF.